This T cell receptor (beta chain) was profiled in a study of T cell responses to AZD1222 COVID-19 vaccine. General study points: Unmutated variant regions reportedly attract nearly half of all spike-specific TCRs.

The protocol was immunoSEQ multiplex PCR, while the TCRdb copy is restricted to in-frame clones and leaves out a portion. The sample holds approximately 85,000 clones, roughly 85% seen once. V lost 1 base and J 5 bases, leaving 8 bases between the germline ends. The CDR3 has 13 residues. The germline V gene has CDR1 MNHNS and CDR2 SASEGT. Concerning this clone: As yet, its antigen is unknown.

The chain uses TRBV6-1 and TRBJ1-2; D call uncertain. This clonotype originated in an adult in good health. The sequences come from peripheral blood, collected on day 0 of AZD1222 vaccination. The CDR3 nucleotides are TGTGCCAGCAGTGAAGGGACGGTTTATGGCTACACCTTC. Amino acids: CASSEGTVYGYTF.